One and the same sample provided the 31 T cell receptor beta chains below, sequenced in a study of blood T cell repertoires in COVID-19. Profiled with immunoSEQ multiplex PCR; TCRdb holds only in-frame clones, not every one. Of roughly 310,000 clones in the sample, roughly 90% were seen once. What was sequenced was peripheral blood. Every receptor here comes from a woman between 45 and 60 years old with active or convalescent COVID-19.

V is TRBV7-3 and J is TRBJ2-2; D call uncertain. Trimming left V 0 bases short and J 4 bases short, with 15 bases between. From germline, CDR1 is SGHTA and CDR2 FQGTGA. The CDR3 runs to 17 residues. In nucleotides, the CDR3 is TGTGCCAGCAGCTTAACCCCCCGCAGGTCCGGCACCGGGGAGCTGTTTTTT. Its translation is CASSLTPRRSGTGELFF. The full variable domain, in which reference TRBV7-3 and TRBJ2-2 provide the parts outside the CDR3, is GAGVSQTPSNKVTEKGKYVELRCDPISGHTALYWYRQSLGQGPEFLIYFQGTGAADDSGLPNDRFFAVRPEGSVSTLKIQRTERGDSAVYLCASSLTPRRSGTGELFFGEGSRLTVL.

The J gene is TRBJ1-1, the V gene TRBV5-1; 10 bases match TRBD1. CDR3 length equals 14 residues. V trimming: 6 bases; J trimming: 4 bases; junction bases outside the gene matches: 6. Germline CDR1 SGHRS, CDR2 YFSETQ. CDR3 loop: CASTVGQGGTEAFF. CDR3 coding DNA: TGCGCCAGCACCGTCGGACAGGGGGGCACTGAAGCTTTCTTT.

The genes are TRBV4-1 and TRBJ1-1; 7 positions match TRBD1. V trimming: 1 base; J trimming: 5 bases; junction bases outside the gene matches: 7. CDR3 length: 15 residues. Per the germline V gene, CDR1 is MGHRA and CDR2 is YSYEKL. The CDR3 DNA is TGCGCCAGCAGCCAAGGTTACAGGGGCAGGACTGAAGCTTTCTTT. This gives the protein CASSQGYRGRTEAFF.

The CDR3 nucleotides are TGTGCCAGCAGTTTACTGGGGAGCGGAGTAACCTACGAGCAGTACTTC. Translating gives CASSLLGSGVTYEQYF. The chain joins TRBV28 to TRBJ2-7; perhaps TRBD2 as D (5 bases). The CDR3 is made up of 16 amino acids. The ends were cut back, 2 bases at V and 2 bases at J, with 16 bases in the middle. Germline V gene lookup returns CDR1 MDHEN and CDR2 SYDVKM.

The chain couples TRBV10-3 to TRBJ2-1, with TRBD1 identical over 7 bases. The CDR3 has 16 residues. CDR1 ENHRY and CDR2 SYGVKD come from the germline V gene. The V segment lost 2 bases and the J segment 2 bases; nucleotides outside the gene matches: 6. The CDR3 spells CAISEARGTAYNEQFF. The CDR3 nucleotides are TGTGCCATCAGTGAGGCCAGGGGGACGGCCTACAATGAGCAGTTCTTC.

The chain combines TRBV7-9 with TRBJ1-1, with D tentatively TRBD1 (5 bases). Germline V gives CDR1 SEHNR, CDR2 FQNEAQ (reference sequence). Trimming removed 1 base from V and 0 bases from J, with 9 bases in between. This CDR3 comprises 15 residues. The CDR3 nucleotides read TGTGCCAGCAGCTTAGGACAGTTTATGAACACTGAAGCTTTCTTT. Protein: CASSLGQFMNTEAFF.

The chain joins TRBV7-3 to TRBJ2-6, with TRBD1 matching over 8 bases. This CDR3 is 16 amino acids long. Germline V gene lookup returns CDR1 SGHTA and CDR2 FQGTGA. Trimming took 2 bases from V and 0 from J; bases not matched to a gene: 0. CDR3 amino acids: CASSLQGASGANVLTF. CDR3 bases: TGTGCCAGCAGCTTACAGGGGGCCTCTGGGGCCAACGTCCTGACTTTC.

This clone has just one count. Here the CDR3 reads CASSLTSFTGELFF. Written as DNA, the CDR3 is TGTGCCAGCAGCTTAACTAGCTTCACCGGGGAGCTGTTTTTT. The chain joins TRBV11-3 to TRBJ2-2; a weak D match, TRBD2 (6 bases). Trimming shortened V by 2 bases and J by 4 bases, and 8 bases separated the two germline ends. Germline V gene lookup returns CDR1 SGHNT and CDR2 YENEEA. The CDR3 is made up of 14 amino acids.

J is TRBJ1-1 and V is TRBV7-2, with D perhaps TRBD1 (6 bases). There are 14 residues in the CDR3. V was cut by 5 bases and J by 0 bases, with 10 bases left in between. Germline V gives CDR1 SGHTA, CDR2 FQGNSA. CDR3 DNA sequence: TGTGCCAGCAGCCCGGACAGCATGAACACTGAAGCTTTCTTT. Translating it yields CASSPDSMNTEAFF.

About this clone itself: Distinct nucleotide sequences in the sample also encode this CDR3. This chain links TRBV11-2 with TRBJ1-1; 8 bases are shared with TRBD1. From germline, CDR1 is SGHAT and CDR2 FQNNGV. Trimming took 3 bases from V and 5 from J; bases not matched to a gene: 5. The CDR3 is 14 residues long. The DNA for the CDR3 is TGTGCCAGCAGCTTGGCAACAGGGGGTACTGAAGCTTTCTTT. Its protein product is CASSLATGGTEAFF. Filled out from reference TRBV11-2 and TRBJ1-1, the complete variable domain reads EAGVAQSPRYKIIEKRQSVAFWCNPISGHATLYWYQQILGQGPKLLIQFQNNGVVDDSQLPKDRFSAERLKGVDSTLKIQPAKLEDSAVYLCASSLATGGTEAFFGQGTRLTVV.

There are a few counts of this clone. This chain uses TRBV19 with TRBJ1-1; 7 bases agree with TRBD1. V trimming: 5 bases; J trimming: 0 bases; junction bases outside the gene matches: 6. From germline, CDR1 is LNHDA and CDR2 SQIVND (reference sequence). The CDR3 covers 15 residues. This CDR3 is CASSPTGMMNTEAFF. DNA for the CDR3: TGTGCCAGTAGTCCGACAGGGATGATGAACACTGAAGCTTTCTTT. The full variable domain, its missing parts supplied by reference TRBV19 and TRBJ1-1, is DGGITQSPKYLFRKEGQNVTLSCEQNLNHDAMYWYRQDPGQGLRLIYYSQIVNDFQKGDIAEGYSVSREKKESFPLTVTSAQKNPTAFYLCASSPTGMMNTEAFFGQGTRLTVV.

The chain is built from TRBV6-5 and TRBJ1-1; 9 bases map to TRBD1. The V and J ends lost 8 bases and 11 bases, in that order; junction bases with no gene match: 6. Germline assignment: CDR1 MNHEY and CDR2 SVGAGI. The CDR3 contains 11 residues. CDR3 in amino acids: CASSGQGTAFF. In nucleotides, the CDR3 is TGTGCCAGCTCCGGACAGGGGACCGCTTTCTTT.

The sample holds one count of this clone. The rearrangement links TRBV10-3 to TRBJ2-3; D is perhaps TRBD1 (6 bases). There are 12 residues in the CDR3. Trimming took 6 bases from V and 4 from J, leaving 8 bases between them. Germline-derived CDR1 and CDR2 are ENHRY and SYGVKD. The CDR3: CAIRQGPDTQYF. CDR3 sequence (DNA): TGTGCCATCAGACAGGGTCCAGATACGCAGTATTTT.

The chain combines TRBV15 with TRBJ2-1; the match to TRBD2 covers 9 bases. The V segment lost 0 bases and the J segment 8 bases; nucleotides outside the gene matches: 8. In germline, CDR1 is LNHNV, CDR2 YYDKDF (reference sequence). This CDR3 is 16 amino acids long. As DNA, the CDR3 is TGTGCCACCAGCAGAGATTCGGGACTAGCCTCCCATGAGCAGTTCTTC. Its protein product is CATSRDSGLASHEQFF. The complete variable domain, with remaining parts taken from reference TRBV15 and TRBJ2-1, reads DAMVIQNPRYQVTQFGKPVTLSCSQTLNHNVMYWYQQKSSQAPKLLFHYYDKDFNNEADTPDNFQSRRPNTSFCFLDIRSPGLGDTAMYLCATSRDSGLASHEQFFGPGTRLTVL.

This clone came up once. The chain links TRBV10-3 to TRBJ1-2; D gene ambiguous. Germline CDR1 is ENHRY and CDR2 is SYGVKD. The V gene lost 4 bases and the J gene lost 8 bases, with 14 bases spanning the gap. This CDR3 comprises 13 residues. The CDR3 loop reads CAISAEGWEGYTF. In DNA form, the CDR3 reads TGTGCCATCAGTGCCGAAGGCTGGGAGGGCTACACCTTC.

The V gene is TRBV29-1, the J gene TRBJ2-7; 15 bases agree with TRBD2. Trimming at V came to 6 bases and at J to 7 bases, leaving 10 bases not matched to a gene. CDR1 is SQVTM, CDR2 ANQGSEA, per germline. The CDR3 is made up of 15 amino acids. The CDR3 DNA is TGCAGCGTCCTAAGGACTAGCGGGGGGGTAAGAGAGCAGTACTTC. Its protein product is CSVLRTSGGVREQYF.

This clone was seen just once. CDR3 DNA sequence: TGTGCCAGCAGTTTGGAGGCGGCATCGTGGTCGTACGAGCAGTACTTC. Translation: CASSLEAASWSYEQYF. The gene calls are TRBV27 and TRBJ2-7, with D perhaps matching TRBD2 (5 bases). CDR3 size: 16 residues. Per the germline V gene, CDR1 is MNHEY and CDR2 is SMNVEV (reference sequence). V was pared by 3 bases and J by 4 bases, with 19 bases between.

CDR3 region: CASTAGTGYGYTF. Here the CDR3 DNA reads TGCGCCAGCACGGCCGGGACAGGCTATGGCTACACCTTC. The genes are TRBV5-1 and TRBJ1-2; 8 positions match TRBD1. Germline values: CDR1 SGHRS, CDR2 YFSETQ. The CDR3 length is 13 residues. V gave up 6 bases and J gave up 4 bases; unmatched junction bases: 5.

J is TRBJ2-2 and V is TRBV12-3 or TRBV12-4, with TRBD2 as a possible D gene (6 bases). The CDR3 is made up of 12 amino acids. The V end was cut by 7 bases, the J end by 7 bases, with 10 bases between. The CDR3 is CASTSEGGELFF. The DNA for the CDR3 is TGTGCCAGCACTTCGGAGGGCGGGGAGCTGTTTTTT.

The chain links TRBV29-1 to TRBJ2-2, with a possible D match to TRBD2 (5 bases). This CDR3 is 13 amino acids long. Deletions cut 2 bases from V and 7 bases from J, with 11 bases between. Germline lookup yields CDR1 SQVTM and CDR2 ANQGSEA. CDR3 coding DNA: TGCAGCGTTGAAAGGTCGGGAAACGGGGAGCTGTTTTTT. Translating it yields CSVERSGNGELFF.

V and J are TRBV7-2 and TRBJ1-5; 8 nucleotides align to TRBD1. This CDR3 is built from 19 residues. Per germline, CDR1 SGHTA and CDR2 FQGNSA. V trimming: 0 bases; J trimming: 7 bases; junction bases outside the gene matches: 17. The CDR3 sequence is CASSLAPGLLSGGGQPQHF. The CDR3 DNA follows: TGTGCCAGCAGCTTAGCTCCGGGGTTGTTGTCAGGGGGCGGCCAGCCCCAGCATTTT.

CDR3 DNA sequence: TGTGCCAGCAGCTTAAGCCTAACAGGGACCGCCGGGGAGCTGTTTTTT. Translation: CASSLSLTGTAGELFF. V usage is TRBV7-2 and J usage is TRBJ2-2; perhaps TRBD1 as D (6 bases). The CDR3 loop spans 16 amino acids. V lost 2 bases and J lost 6, with 16 bases in between. Germline V gene data show CDR1 as SGHTA and CDR2 as FQGNSA. Full variable domain (rest looked up from reference TRBV7-2 and TRBJ2-2): GAGVSQSPSNKVTEKGKDVELRCDPISGHTALYWYRQSLGQGLEFLIYFQGNSAPDKSGLPSDRFSAERTGGSVSTLTIQRTQQEDSAVYLCASSLSLTGTAGELFFGEGSRLTVL.

The genes are TRBV27 and TRBJ1-2, with 11 bases fitting TRBD1. Trimming cost V 2 bases and J 8 bases; bases outside gene matches: 4. CDR3 length: 14 amino acids. From germline, CDR1 is MNHEY and CDR2 SMNVEV (reference sequence). CDR3 region: CASSLGQGARGYTF. The CDR3 DNA follows: TGTGCCAGCAGTTTAGGACAGGGGGCTAGGGGCTACACCTTC.

CDR3 residues: CASDQEGAPYNEQFF. The CDR3 bases are TGTGCCAGCGACCAGGAGGGGGCACCCTACAATGAGCAGTTCTTC. The rearrangement joins TRBV6-6 to TRBJ2-1; TRBD1 might be the D (7 bases). CDR1 is MNHNY, CDR2 SVGAGI, per germline (reference sequence). The CDR3 spans 15 residues. V was cut by 8 bases and J by 2 bases, with 16 bases left in between.

The V call is TRBV6-5, the J call TRBJ1-4; tentatively, D is TRBD1 (6 bases). The germline CDR1 and CDR2 sequences are MNHEY and SVGAGI. The CDR3 has 16 residues. V was clipped by 2 bases and J by 4 bases, with 14 bases between them. Here the CDR3 DNA reads TGTGCCAGCAGTTACACCAACAGGGCGGGTAATGAAAAACTGTTTTTT. It encodes CASSYTNRAGNEKLFF.

This rearrangement joins TRBV7-6 to TRBJ1-1, with D possibly being TRBD1 (6 bases). The V and J ends lost 5 bases and 4 bases respectively, with 11 bases between them. CDR3 length: 13 residues. Germline values: CDR1 SGHVS, CDR2 FNYEAQ. DNA for the CDR3: TGTGCCAGCAGCGCAGGGGTTTTCACTGAAGCTTTCTTT. It is translated as CASSAGVFTEAFF. The variable domain in full, with the rest retrieved from reference TRBV7-6 and TRBJ1-1, is GAGVSQSPRYKVTKRGQDVALRCDPISGHVSLYWYRQALGQGPEFLTYFNYEAQQDKSGLPNDRFSAERPEGSISTLTIQRTEQRDSAMYRCASSAGVFTEAFFGQGTRLTVV.

V usage is TRBV14 and J usage is TRBJ1-4; D is ambiguous. Germline V gene lookup returns CDR1 SGHDN and CDR2 FVKESK. This CDR3 is 15 amino acids long. V dropped 1 base and J dropped 8 bases, with 14 bases sitting between them. The CDR3 nucleotides are TGTGCCAGCAGCCAAGGAGGAGCTGGAGGAGAAAAACTGTTTTTT. Its protein is CASSQGGAGGEKLFF.

J is TRBJ2-5 and V is TRBV27; TRBD2 aligns across 11 bases. In germline, CDR1 is MNHEY, CDR2 SMNVEV (reference sequence). The J segment lost 5 bases and the V segment lost 4 bases, leaving 9 bases of the junction unmatched. The CDR3 is made up of 16 amino acids. The CDR3 protein is CASSWASGRISETQYF. The CDR3 region has the DNA TGTGCCAGCAGTTGGGCTAGCGGGAGGATCTCTGAGACCCAGTACTTC.

The rearrangement uses TRBV6-6 and TRBJ1-1, with a tentative D call TRBD1 (6 bases). Germline V lookup: CDR1 MNHNY, CDR2 SVGAGI (reference sequence). V was shortened by 1 base and J by 2 bases, with 11 bases between the two germline ends. The CDR3 totals 15 residues. The CDR3 region is CASSYFGTPNTEAFF. CDR3 in DNA: TGTGCCAGCAGTTACTTCGGGACACCAAACACTGAAGCTTTCTTT.

The chain carries TRBV28 and TRBJ2-7; 9 bases agree with TRBD1. Per germline, CDR1 MDHEN and CDR2 SYDVKM. The V gene end was trimmed by 6 bases and the J gene end by 3 bases; junction bases not matched to a gene: 6. The CDR3 has 14 amino acids. This CDR3 reads CASRGQGLDYEQYF. The CDR3 nucleotides are TGTGCCAGCAGGGGACAGGGTTTGGACTACGAGCAGTACTTC.

V gene TRBV19 combines with J gene TRBJ1-1, with D hard to call. Trimming cost V 5 bases and J 4 bases, with 8 bases left between them. This CDR3 contains 12 residues. Germline V gene sequence: CDR1 LNHDA, CDR2 SQIVND (reference sequence). The CDR3 region is CASSGSSTEAFF. The CDR3, as DNA: TGTGCCAGTAGTGGCTCCTCCACTGAAGCTTTCTTT.